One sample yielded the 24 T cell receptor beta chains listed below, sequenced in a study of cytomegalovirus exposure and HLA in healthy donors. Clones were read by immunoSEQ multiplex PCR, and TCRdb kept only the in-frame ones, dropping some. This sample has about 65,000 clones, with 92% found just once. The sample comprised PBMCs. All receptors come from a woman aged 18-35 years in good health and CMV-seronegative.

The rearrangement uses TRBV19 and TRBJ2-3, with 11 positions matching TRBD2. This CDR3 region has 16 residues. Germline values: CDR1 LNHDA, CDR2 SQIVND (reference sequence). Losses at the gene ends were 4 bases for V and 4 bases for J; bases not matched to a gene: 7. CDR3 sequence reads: CASSKLAGVGADTQYF. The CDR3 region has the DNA TGTGCCAGTAGTAAACTAGCGGGAGTAGGGGCAGATACGCAGTATTTT.

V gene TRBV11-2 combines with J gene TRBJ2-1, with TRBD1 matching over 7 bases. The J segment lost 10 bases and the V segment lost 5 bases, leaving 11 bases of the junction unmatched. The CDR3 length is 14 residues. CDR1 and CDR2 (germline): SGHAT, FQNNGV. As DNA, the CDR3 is TGTGCCAGCAGCCCCGGGACAGCCCACCGGGAGCAGTTCTTC. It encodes CASSPGTAHREQFF.

The CDR3 spells CASSPRTGGSTYEQYF. Here the CDR3 DNA reads TGTGCCAGCAGCCCCCGGACAGGGGGTTCAACCTACGAGCAGTACTTC. The genes are TRBV7-2 and TRBJ2-7; 10 bases map to TRBD1. CDR1 and CDR2 from the germline V gene are SGHTA and FQGNSA. CDR3 length equals 16 residues. Trimming at V came to 5 bases and at J to 2 bases, leaving 9 bases not matched to a gene.

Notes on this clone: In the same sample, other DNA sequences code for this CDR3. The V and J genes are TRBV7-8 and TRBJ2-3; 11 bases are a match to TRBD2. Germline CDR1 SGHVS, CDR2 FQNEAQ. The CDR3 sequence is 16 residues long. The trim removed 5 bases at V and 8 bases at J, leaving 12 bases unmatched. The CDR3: CASSLVLAGGRVTQYF. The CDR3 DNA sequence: TGTGCCAGCAGCCTAGTTCTAGCGGGGGGCCGGGTTACGCAGTATTTT.

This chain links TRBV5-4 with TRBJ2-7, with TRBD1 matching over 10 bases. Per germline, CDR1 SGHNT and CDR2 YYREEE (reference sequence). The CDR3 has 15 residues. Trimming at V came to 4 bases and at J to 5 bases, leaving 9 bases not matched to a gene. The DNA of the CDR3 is TGTGCCAGCAGCGCGCCGGGACAGGGGAGTGACGAGCAGTACTTC. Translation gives CASSAPGQGSDEQYF.

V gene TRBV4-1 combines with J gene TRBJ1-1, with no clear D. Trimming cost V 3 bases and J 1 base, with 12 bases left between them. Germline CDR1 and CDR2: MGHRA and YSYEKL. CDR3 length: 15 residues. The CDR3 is CASSQQHTSNTEAFF. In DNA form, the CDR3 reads TGCGCCAGCAGCCAGCAACACACGTCGAACACTGAAGCTTTCTTT.

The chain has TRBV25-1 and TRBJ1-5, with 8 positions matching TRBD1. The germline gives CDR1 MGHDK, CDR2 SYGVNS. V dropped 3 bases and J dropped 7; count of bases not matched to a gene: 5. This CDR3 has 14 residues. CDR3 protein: CASSDQGARQPQHF. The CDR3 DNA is TGTGCCAGCAGTGACCAGGGGGCACGGCAGCCCCAGCATTTT.

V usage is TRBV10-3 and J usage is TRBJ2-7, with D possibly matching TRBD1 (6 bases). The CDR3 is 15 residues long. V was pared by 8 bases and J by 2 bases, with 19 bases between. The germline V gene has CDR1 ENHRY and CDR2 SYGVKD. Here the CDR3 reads CAIGRTAMNTYEQYF. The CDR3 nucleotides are TGTGCCATCGGCAGGACAGCCATGAACACCTACGAGCAGTACTTC.

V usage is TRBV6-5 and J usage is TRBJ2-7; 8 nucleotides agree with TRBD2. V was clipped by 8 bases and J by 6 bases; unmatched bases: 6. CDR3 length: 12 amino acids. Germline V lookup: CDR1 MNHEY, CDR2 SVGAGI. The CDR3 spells CASGREVLEQYF. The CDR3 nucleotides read TGTGCCAGCGGGCGGGAGGTTCTCGAGCAGTACTTC.

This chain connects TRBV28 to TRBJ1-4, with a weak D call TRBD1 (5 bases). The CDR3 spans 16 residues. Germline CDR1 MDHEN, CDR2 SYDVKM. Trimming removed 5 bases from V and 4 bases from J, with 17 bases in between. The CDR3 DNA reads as TGTGCCAGCAGTCTCCCCGTACACGGGGGTAATGAAAAACTGTTTTTT. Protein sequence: CASSLPVHGGNEKLFF.

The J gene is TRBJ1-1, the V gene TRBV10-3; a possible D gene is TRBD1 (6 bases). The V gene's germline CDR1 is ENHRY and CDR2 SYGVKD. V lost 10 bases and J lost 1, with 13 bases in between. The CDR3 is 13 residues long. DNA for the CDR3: TGTGCCACCACCGGGACACCGAACACTGAAGCTTTCTTT. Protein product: CATTGTPNTEAFF.

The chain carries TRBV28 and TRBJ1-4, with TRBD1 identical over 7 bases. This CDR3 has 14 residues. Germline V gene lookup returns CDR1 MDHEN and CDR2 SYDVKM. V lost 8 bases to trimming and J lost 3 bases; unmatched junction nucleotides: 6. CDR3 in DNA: TGTGCCAGCCGAAACAGGGGACCTAATGAAAAACTGTTTTTT. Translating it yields CASRNRGPNEKLFF.

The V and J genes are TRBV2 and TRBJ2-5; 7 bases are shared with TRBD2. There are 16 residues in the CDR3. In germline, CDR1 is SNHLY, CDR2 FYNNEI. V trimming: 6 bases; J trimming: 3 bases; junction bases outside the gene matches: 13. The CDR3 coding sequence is TGTGCCAGCAGCGCGATTTGGCGGGGGTGGGAAGAGACCCAGTACTTC. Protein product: CASSAIWRGWEETQYF.

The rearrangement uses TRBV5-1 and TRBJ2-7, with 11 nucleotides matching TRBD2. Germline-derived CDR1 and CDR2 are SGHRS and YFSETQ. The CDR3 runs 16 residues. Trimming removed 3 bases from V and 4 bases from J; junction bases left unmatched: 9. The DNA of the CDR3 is TGCGCCAGCAGCTACGGGACTAGCGGCCTTATTTACGAGCAGTACTTC. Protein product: CASSYGTSGLIYEQYF. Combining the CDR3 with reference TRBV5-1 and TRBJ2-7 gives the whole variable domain KAGVTQTPRYLIKTRGQQVTLSCSPISGHRSVSWYQQTPGQGLQFLFEYFSETQRNKGNFPGRFSGRQFSNSRSEMNVSTLELGDSALYLCASSYGTSGLIYEQYFGPGTRLTVT.

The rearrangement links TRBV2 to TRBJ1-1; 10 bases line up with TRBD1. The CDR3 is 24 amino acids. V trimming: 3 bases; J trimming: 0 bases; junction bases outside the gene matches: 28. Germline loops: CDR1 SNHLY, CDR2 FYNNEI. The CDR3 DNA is TGTGCCAGCAGTGATGAAGGAAACGGGACAGGGGATGTCGGGGCGTGGAGCATGAACACTGAAGCTTTCTTT. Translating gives CASSDEGNGTGDVGAWSMNTEAFF.

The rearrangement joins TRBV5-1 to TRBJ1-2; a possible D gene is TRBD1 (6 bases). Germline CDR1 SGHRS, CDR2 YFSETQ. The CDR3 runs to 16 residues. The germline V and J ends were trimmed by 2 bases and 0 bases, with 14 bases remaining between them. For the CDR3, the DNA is TGCGCCAGCAGCTTCGTCTACAGGGTAACTAACTATGGCTACACCTTC. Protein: CASSFVYRVTNYGYTF. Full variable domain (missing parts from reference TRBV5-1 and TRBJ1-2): KAGVTQTPRYLIKTRGQQVTLSCSPISGHRSVSWYQQTPGQGLQFLFEYFSETQRNKGNFPGRFSGRQFSNSRSEMNVSTLELGDSALYLCASSFVYRVTNYGYTFGSGTRLTVV.

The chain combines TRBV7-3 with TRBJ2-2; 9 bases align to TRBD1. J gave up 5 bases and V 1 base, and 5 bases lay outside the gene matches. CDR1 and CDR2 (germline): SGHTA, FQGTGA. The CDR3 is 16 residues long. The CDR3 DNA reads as TGTGCCAGCAGCTTAAGGGACAGGGATCGTACCGGGGAGCTGTTTTTT. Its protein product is CASSLRDRDRTGELFF. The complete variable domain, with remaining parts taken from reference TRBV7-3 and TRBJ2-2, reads GAGVSQTPSNKVTEKGKYVELRCDPISGHTALYWYRQSLGQGPEFLIYFQGTGAADDSGLPNDRFFAVRPEGSVSTLKIQRTERGDSAVYLCASSLRDRDRTGELFFGEGSRLTVL.

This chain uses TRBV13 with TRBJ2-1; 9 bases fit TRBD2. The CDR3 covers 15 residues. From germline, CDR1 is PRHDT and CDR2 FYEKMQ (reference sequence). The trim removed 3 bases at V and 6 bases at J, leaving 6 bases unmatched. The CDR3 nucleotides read TGTGCCAGCAGCTTCGGGCGGGGGGGCCGCAATGAGCAGTTCTTC. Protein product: CASSFGRGGRNEQFF.

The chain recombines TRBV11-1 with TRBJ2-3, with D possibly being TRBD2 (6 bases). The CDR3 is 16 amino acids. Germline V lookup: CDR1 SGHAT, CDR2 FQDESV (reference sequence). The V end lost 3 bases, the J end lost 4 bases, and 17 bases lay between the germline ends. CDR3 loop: CASSFGRGGVADTQYF. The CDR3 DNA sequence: TGTGCCAGCAGCTTTGGTCGGGGCGGGGTAGCAGATACGCAGTATTTT.

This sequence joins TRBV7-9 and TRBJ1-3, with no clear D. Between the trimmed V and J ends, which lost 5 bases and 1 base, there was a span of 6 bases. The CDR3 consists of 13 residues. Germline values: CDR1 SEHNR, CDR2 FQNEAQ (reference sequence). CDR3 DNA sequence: TGTGCCAGCAGCCGGGGTTCTGGAAACACCATATATTTT. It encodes CASSRGSGNTIYF.

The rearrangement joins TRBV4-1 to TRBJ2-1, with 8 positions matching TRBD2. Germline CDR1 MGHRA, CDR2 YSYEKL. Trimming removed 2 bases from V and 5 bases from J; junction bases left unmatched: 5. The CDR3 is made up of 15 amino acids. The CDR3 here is CASSQLVAGNNEQFF. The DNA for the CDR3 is TGCGCCAGCAGCCAACTTGTAGCGGGGAACAATGAGCAGTTCTTC.

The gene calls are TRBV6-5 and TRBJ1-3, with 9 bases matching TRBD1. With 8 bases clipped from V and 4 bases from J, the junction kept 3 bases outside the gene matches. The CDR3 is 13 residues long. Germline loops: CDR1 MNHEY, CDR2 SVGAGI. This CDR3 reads CASGTGHGNTIYF. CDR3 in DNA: TGTGCCAGCGGGACAGGGCACGGAAACACCATATATTTT.

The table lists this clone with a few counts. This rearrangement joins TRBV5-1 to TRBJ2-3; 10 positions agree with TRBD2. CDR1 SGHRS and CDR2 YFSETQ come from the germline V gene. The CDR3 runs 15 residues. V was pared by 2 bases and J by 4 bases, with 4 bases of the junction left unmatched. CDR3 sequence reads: CASSLAGGPADTQYF. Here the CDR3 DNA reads TGCGCCAGCAGCTTAGCGGGGGGGCCAGCAGATACGCAGTATTTT.

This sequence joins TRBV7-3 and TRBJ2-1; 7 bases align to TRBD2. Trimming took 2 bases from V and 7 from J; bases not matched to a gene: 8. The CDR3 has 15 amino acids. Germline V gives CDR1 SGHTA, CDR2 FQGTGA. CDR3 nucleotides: TGTGCCAGCAGCTTAGACCCCGGACTAGGGAATGAGCAGTTCTTC. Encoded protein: CASSLDPGLGNEQFF.